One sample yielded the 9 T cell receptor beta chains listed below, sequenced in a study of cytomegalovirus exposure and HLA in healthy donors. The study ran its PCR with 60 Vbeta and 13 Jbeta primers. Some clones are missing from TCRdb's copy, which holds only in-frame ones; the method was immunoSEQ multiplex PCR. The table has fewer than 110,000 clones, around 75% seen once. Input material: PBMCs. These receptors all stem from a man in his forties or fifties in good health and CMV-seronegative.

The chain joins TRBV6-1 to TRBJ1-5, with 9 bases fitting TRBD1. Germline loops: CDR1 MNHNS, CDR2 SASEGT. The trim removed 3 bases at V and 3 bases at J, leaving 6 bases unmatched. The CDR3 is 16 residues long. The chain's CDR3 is CASSEPGTGTNQPQHF. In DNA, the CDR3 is TGTGCCAGCAGTGAGCCCGGGACAGGGACCAATCAGCCCCAGCATTTT.

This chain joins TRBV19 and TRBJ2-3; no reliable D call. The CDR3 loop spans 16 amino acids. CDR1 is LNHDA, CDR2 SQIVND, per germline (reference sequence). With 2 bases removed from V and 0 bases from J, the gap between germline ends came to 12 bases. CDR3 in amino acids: CASSIRPDISTDTQYF. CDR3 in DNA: TGTGCCAGTAGTATAAGGCCAGACATTAGCACAGATACGCAGTATTTT.

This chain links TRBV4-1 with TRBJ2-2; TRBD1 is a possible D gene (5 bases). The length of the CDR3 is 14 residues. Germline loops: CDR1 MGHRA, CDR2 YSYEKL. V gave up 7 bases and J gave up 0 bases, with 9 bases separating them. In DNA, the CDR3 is TGCGCCAGCAAGGACATCGCGAACACCGGGGAGCTGTTTTTT. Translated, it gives CASKDIANTGELFF.

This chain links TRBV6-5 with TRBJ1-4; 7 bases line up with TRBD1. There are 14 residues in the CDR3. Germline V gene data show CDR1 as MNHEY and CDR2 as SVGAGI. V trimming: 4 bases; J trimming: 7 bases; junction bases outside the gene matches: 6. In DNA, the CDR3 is TGTGCCAGCAGTTCCCGACAGGGAGGTGAAAAACTGTTTTTT. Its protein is CASSSRQGGEKLFF.

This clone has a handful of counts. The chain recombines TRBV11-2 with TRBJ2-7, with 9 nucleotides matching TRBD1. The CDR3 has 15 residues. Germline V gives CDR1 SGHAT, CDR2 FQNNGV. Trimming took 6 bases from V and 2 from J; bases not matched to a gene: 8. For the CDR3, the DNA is TGTGCCAGCAGTCTAGGGGGACAGGGACCCTACGAGCAGTACTTC. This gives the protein CASSLGGQGPYEQYF. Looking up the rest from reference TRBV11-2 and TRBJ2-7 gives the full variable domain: EAGVAQSPRYKIIEKRQSVAFWCNPISGHATLYWYQQILGQGPKLLIQFQNNGVVDDSQLPKDRFSAERLKGVDSTLKIQPAKLEDSAVYLCASSLGGQGPYEQYFGPGTRLTVT.

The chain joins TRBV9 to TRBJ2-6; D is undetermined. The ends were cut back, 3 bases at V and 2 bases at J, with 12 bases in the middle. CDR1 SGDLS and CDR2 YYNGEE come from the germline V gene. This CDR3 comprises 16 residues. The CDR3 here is CASSALGQPGANVLTF. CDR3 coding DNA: TGTGCCAGCAGCGCCCTTGGGCAACCTGGGGCCAACGTCCTGACTTTC.

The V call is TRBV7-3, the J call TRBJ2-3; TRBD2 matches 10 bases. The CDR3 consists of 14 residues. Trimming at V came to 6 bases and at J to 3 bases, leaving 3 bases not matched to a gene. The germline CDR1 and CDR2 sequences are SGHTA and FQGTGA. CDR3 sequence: CASSTSGTTDTQYF. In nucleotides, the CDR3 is TGTGCCAGCAGTACTAGCGGGACTACAGATACGCAGTATTTT.

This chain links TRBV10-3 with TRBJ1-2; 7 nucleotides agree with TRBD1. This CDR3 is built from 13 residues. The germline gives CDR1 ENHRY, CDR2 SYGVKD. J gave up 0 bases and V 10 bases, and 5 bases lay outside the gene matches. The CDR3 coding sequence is TGTGCCACCGGACAGGACCCTAACTATGGCTACACCTTC. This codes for CATGQDPNYGYTF.

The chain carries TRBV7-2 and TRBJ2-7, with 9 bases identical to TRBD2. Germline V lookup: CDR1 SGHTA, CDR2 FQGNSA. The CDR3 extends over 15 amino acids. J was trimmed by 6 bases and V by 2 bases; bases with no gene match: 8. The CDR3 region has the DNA TGTGCCAGCAGCTTAAGCGGGGGGCAGAATTTCGAGCAGTACTTC. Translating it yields CASSLSGGQNFEQYF.